One sample yielded the 8 T cell receptor beta chains listed below, sequenced in a study of shared clonotypes between healthy human individuals. The assay was immunoSEQ multiplex PCR, and TCRdb's table has in-frame clones only and misses some. The data contain about 610,000 clones, 97% of them singletons. The sequenced sample consisted of naive CD4+ T cells sorted from blood. Stated subset: CD45RA+ positively selected. All receptors derive from a woman in her 30s in good health.

The chain carries TRBV28 and TRBJ2-3; 14 nucleotides line up with TRBD2. The CDR3 is 18 residues long. The trim removed 9 bases at V and 1 base at J, leaving 12 bases unmatched. The germline V gene encodes CDR1 MDHEN and CDR2 SYDVKM. DNA of the CDR3: TGTGCCAGTTCACAGGGGGGACTAGCGGGAGTGGGCACAGATACGCAGTATTTT. This encodes CASSQGGLAGVGTDTQYF. The whole variable domain, remainder taken from reference TRBV28 and TRBJ2-3, is DVKVTQSSRYLVKRTGEKVFLECVQDMDHENMFWYRQDPGLGLRLIYFSYDVKMKEKGDIPEGYSVSREKKERFSLILESASTNQTSMYLCASSQGGLAGVGTDTQYFGPGTRLTVL.

The rearrangement links TRBV10-3 to TRBJ2-1, with D unclear. Germline CDR1 and CDR2: ENHRY and SYGVKD. Trimming pared 3 bases from V and 14 bases from J, leaving 14 bases between. The CDR3 runs 12 residues. CDR3 nucleotides: TGTGCCATCAGTGACTCCGAGTCTGTGGAGTTCTTC. Its translation: CAISDSESVEFF.

The gene calls are TRBV6-5 and TRBJ1-1; 11 bases match TRBD1. The CDR3 spans 15 residues. V lost 5 bases to trimming and J lost 3 bases; unmatched junction nucleotides: 5. Germline assignment: CDR1 MNHEY and CDR2 SVGAGI. CDR3 nucleotides: TGTGCCAGCAGTAAGGACAGGGGGCTGGACACTGAAGCTTTCTTT. Protein: CASSKDRGLDTEAFF.

V and J are TRBV19 and TRBJ2-5; maybe TRBD2 (6 bases). The CDR3 has 14 residues. Between the trimmed V and J ends, which lost 5 bases and 1 base, there was a span of 11 bases. Germline CDR1 and CDR2: LNHDA and SQIVND (reference sequence). CDR3 in DNA: TGTGCCAGTAGTTCTCGCGGGGTCCAAGAGACCCAGTACTTC. Protein sequence: CASSSRGVQETQYF.

The chain has TRBV19 and TRBJ2-7; 10 positions match TRBD2. The CDR3 has 15 amino acids. Germline V lookup: CDR1 LNHDA, CDR2 SQIVND (reference sequence). The V segment lost 2 bases and the J segment 0 bases; nucleotides outside the gene matches: 1. CDR3 region: CASSITSGASYEQYF. Written as DNA, the CDR3 is TGTGCCAGTAGTATAACTAGCGGGGCCTCCTACGAGCAGTACTTC.

This chain uses TRBV4-1 with TRBJ1-1, with TRBD1 matching 9 bases. Germline CDR1 reads MGHRA; CDR2 reads YSYEKL. This CDR3 is built from 15 residues. Trimming at V came to 0 bases and at J to 1 base, leaving 0 bases not matched to a gene. The CDR3 loop reads CASSQEDRGNTEAFF. CDR3 bases: TGCGCCAGCAGCCAAGAGGACAGGGGGAACACTGAAGCTTTCTTT.

The chain carries TRBV5-1 and TRBJ2-7, with TRBD2 identical over 9 bases. Per germline, CDR1 SGHRS and CDR2 YFSETQ. The CDR3 is 17 residues long. V gave up 7 bases and J gave up 6 bases; unmatched junction bases: 20. In DNA, the CDR3 is TGCGCCAGCGACGTGGGCCCCGCAGCCACGGGACTAGCCGAGCAGTACTTC. This translates into CASDVGPAATGLAEQYF.

A few counts support this clone. The CDR3 nucleotides are TGTGCCAGCAGCTTCAATCCGAACACTGAAGCTTTCTTT. It specifies CASSFNPNTEAFF. This chain joins TRBV11-2 and TRBJ1-1; no clear D gene. This CDR3 has 13 residues. Per germline, CDR1 SGHAT and CDR2 FQNNGV. V shed 3 bases and J shed 1 base, with 6 bases lying between them.